The 8 T cell receptor beta chains listed next were all sequenced from one sample in a study of T cell responses to AZD1222 COVID-19 vaccine (dated by TCRdb to the early 2020s). In the paper's terms, the time point label means: baseline before first vaccination. Explained via the paper, the treatment or condition label denotes: meningococcal conjugate vaccine given as trial control. The protocol used for the library was the immunoSEQ multiplex PCR assay. Imported from immuneACCESS, the table was reduced by TCRdb to in-frame sequences with V and J called. These copies leave out some clones; in studies compared against another copy, an unresolved V gene accounts for under half, and the cause of the remainder is not known. The sample includes about 100,000 clones, with more than 75% observed a single time. The ten largest account for 4.2% of the sample. Specimen: peripheral blood, collected on day 0 of MenACWY control vaccination. The receptor set was obtained from an adult in good health.

CDR3 region: CASREPALTKLFF. Written as DNA, the CDR3 is TGTGCCTCCCGGGAGCCGGCCCTGACAAAACTGTTTTTT. The J gene is TRBJ1-4, the V gene TRBV30; D gene ambiguous. This CDR3 has 13 amino acids. The germline V gene encodes CDR1 GTSNPN and CDR2 SVGIG (reference sequence). The V and J ends lost 7 bases and 10 bases respectively, with 19 bases between them.

CDR3 coding DNA: TGTGCCAGCAGTGGCCGGAATCCTGAAGCTTTCTTT. It is translated as CASSGRNPEAFF. The rearrangement joins TRBV12-3 or TRBV12-4 to TRBJ1-1, with unresolved D. Trimming removed 5 bases from V and 6 bases from J, with 10 bases in between. The CDR3 spans 12 residues.

This chain connects TRBV6-2 or TRBV6-3 to TRBJ1-5; D might be TRBD1 (6 bases). CDR1 is MNHEY, CDR2 SVGEGT, per germline. V gave up 4 bases and J gave up 6 bases, with 16 bases separating them. The length of the CDR3 is 15 residues. The CDR3, as DNA: TGTGCCAGCAGTTCTGCTGGACAGTCAATTCAGCCCCAGCATTTT. This encodes CASSSAGQSIQPQHF.

The chain uses TRBV19 and TRBJ2-7; 9 bases agree with TRBD1. The CDR3 is 15 residues long. V dropped 5 bases and J dropped 4; count of bases not matched to a gene: 9. CDR1 is LNHDA and CDR2 is SQIVND in the germline V gene (reference sequence). The CDR3 sequence: CASSVGTGSFYEQYF. DNA for the CDR3: TGTGCCAGTAGTGTTGGGACAGGGTCTTTTTACGAGCAGTACTTC.

Regarding this clone: A read error may account for a junction end that differs from germline. The V gene is TRBV6-1, the J gene TRBJ1-5; D might be TRBD1 (5 bases). This CDR3 is 15 amino acids long. From germline, CDR1 is MNHNS and CDR2 SASEGT. The CDR3 DNA reads as TGTGCCAGCAGCGAAGGGTTGGGGGAGAGATTAGCCCAGCATTTT. It encodes CASSEGLGERLAQHF.

The chain has TRBV28 and TRBJ1-5; D unclear. This CDR3 has 16 amino acids. The germline V and J ends were trimmed by 6 bases and 6 bases, with 21 bases remaining between them. CDR1 is MDHEN and CDR2 is SYDVKM in the germline V gene. This chain's CDR3 is CASRFPGGGMFQPQHF. CDR3 nucleotide sequence: TGTGCCAGCAGGTTCCCGGGAGGAGGTATGTTTCAGCCCCAGCATTTT.

This clone was observed a few times. In nucleotides, the CDR3 is TGTGCCAGCAGTGAAGAACCGACAGGGGGACCGGGAGCTTTCTTT. Its protein is CASSEEPTGGPGAFF. V gene TRBV2 combines with J gene TRBJ1-1; TRBD1 aligns across 9 bases. CDR3 length equals 15 residues. Trimming cost V 1 base and J 10 bases; bases outside gene matches: 10. CDR1 is SNHLY and CDR2 is FYNNEI in the germline V gene.

J is TRBJ1-4 and V is TRBV2; TRBD1 is a possible D gene (5 bases). There are 12 residues in the CDR3. V was clipped by 7 bases and J by 7 bases, with 10 bases between them. Per the germline V gene, CDR1 is SNHLY and CDR2 is FYNNEI. The CDR3 spells CASKDISEKLFF. Here the CDR3 DNA reads TGTGCCAGCAAGGACATCTCTGAAAAACTGTTTTTT.